This T cell receptor beta chain originates from a study of cytomegalovirus exposure and HLA in healthy donors. Study-level information: Prior work identified around 100 million unique TCR beta sequences in some 180 million T cells.

On this clone: Its specificity is not known.

The PCR had 60 Vbeta and 13 Jbeta primers. Libraries were prepared by immunoSEQ multiplex PCR; TCRdb keeps only in-frame clonotypes and omits some of them. The table lists about 97,000 clones, 77% of them singletons. The V gene's germline CDR1 is SGHAT and CDR2 FQNNGV. Trimming stripped 8 bases from V and 4 bases from J, with 15 bases between. This CDR3 is built from 14 residues. General study results and limits: Among the most significant clusters, several appeared linked to common viral pathogens in a later analysis. The productive fraction for most TCR beta V segments was about 87% or about 30% in an earlier analysis. For TCR beta chains, V- and J-gene trimming was later linked to a missense DCLRE1C variant.

Source material: PBMCs. This receptor was obtained from a male donor in good health and CMV-seropositive. The V call is TRBV11-2, the J call TRBJ2-1; D perhaps matches TRBD2 (6 bases). The CDR3 bases are TGTGCCAGCCGAATCCGCGGGAATTACAATGAGCAGTTCTTC. This sequence encodes CASRIRGNYNEQFF. Drawing the rest from reference TRBV11-2 and TRBJ2-1, the complete variable domain is EAGVAQSPRYKIIEKRQSVAFWCNPISGHATLYWYQQILGQGPKLLIQFQNNGVVDDSQLPKDRFSAERLKGVDSTLKIQPAKLEDSAVYLCASRIRGNYNEQFFGPGTRLTVL.